This TCR beta chain came from a study of PD-1 blockade in classical Hodgkin lymphoma. The CDR3 totals 15 residues. Germline lookup yields CDR1 SQVTM and CDR2 ANQGSEA. Between the trimmed V and J ends, which lost 5 bases and 1 base, there was a span of 17 bases. Every patient was affected by relapse after autologous stem cell transplantation, while exposure to brentuximab vedotin was not uniform. Study-level findings and limits: Prior to therapy, complete responders displayed diversity much like that of newly diagnosed patients. Significantly greater TCR diversity emerged by C4D1 in CD4+ cells but not CD8+ cells. Those starting nivolumab under 1 year post-ASCT were excluded.

This clone was observed a single time. Its antigen is unknown. Here immunoSEQ multiplex PCR was the method, and the copy in TCRdb shows in-frame clones only, minus some. The sample gives approximately 25,000 clones, about 74% of which show up once; about 8.6% is in the top ten. V usage is TRBV29-1 and J usage is TRBJ1-1; no definite D call. The clonotype originates from a human donor with classical Hodgkin lymphoma. Sequencing used peripheral blood mononuclear cells (PBMCs), obtained before the second cycle of nivolumab. The CDR3 protein is CSVPDPGGSNTEAFF. The CDR3 DNA is TGCAGCGTTCCCGACCCAGGCGGATCGAACACTGAAGCTTTCTTT.